This entry describes one T cell receptor (beta chain). This clone was recorded once. This receptor's antigen is unknown. Per-base qualities were not stored, and no clone one base away is much larger. At diagnosis, peripheral blood, uninvolved tumor-adjacent lung and tumor were collected and stored as a combination of fresh-frozen and FFPE material. For TCR repertoire profiling, blood samples were analyzed as peripheral blood mononuclear cells. The CDR3 measures 13 amino acids from cysteine to phenylalanine. Just CDR3 DNA is preserved here, 39 bases in frame from base 1. Deletion took 11 bases off V and 2 bases off J, with a span of 15 bases between the germline ends. CDR1 MNHNS and CDR2 SASEGT are derived from the germline V gene. The data stem from a study of T cells in localized non-small cell lung cancer (dated by TCRdb to about 2020). At the level of the whole study: T cell repertoires of more than 200 early-stage NSCLC patients were analyzed, with tumors being compared against uninvolved tumor-adjacent lungs. A mean age of roughly 66 years was recorded for the NSCLC patients, of whom 129 were male and 100 to 110 were female. The cohort consisted of under 300 treatment-naive NSCLC patients whose localized lung tumors had been resected.

TCR beta CDR3 regions were sequenced from DNA using the immunoSEQ Assay. The study's own analysis went as follows. T cell density was computed as TCR beta template counts normalized to usable DNA estimated by amplifying housekeeping genes. Richness was estimated with the preseqR package, extrapolating to 400,000 templates for PBMC samples and 120,000 templates for tissue samples. Clonality was defined as one minus Pielou's evenness. Tissue-enriched TCRs were identified by differential abundance testing using productive amino-acid clonotypes, minimum total count 5 and alpha 0.1. Repertoire overlap between compartments was quantified with the Jaccard Index and Morisita Overlap Index. TCR beta CDR3s were clustered by GLIPH together with public tetramer-defined viral CDR3s, and at least three viral sequences plus V-gene enrichment were required for viral motifs. The table was pulled from immuneACCESS by TCRdb, which kept in-frame rearrangements only. Such tables lose some clones; where checked, under half of the loss comes from unresolved V genes, and the rest has no known cause. V, J and clone size derive from that table, while D and trimming were established from the DNA sequence. The sample table holds approximately 83,000 clones, of which more than 75% were seen once. The ten largest clones capture approximately 22% of the sample.

On the study overall, not on this receptor specifically: Of the top 100 tumor clones, a median of roughly 56 were detected in paired uninvolved adjacent lung; about 26 were also among that lung's top 100. Since the design was exploratory, TCR variables were selected using unadjusted p-values with no false-discovery rate correction. Uninvolved tumor-adjacent lung showed the highest T cell clonality, higher than tumor, which suggests more focused antigenic responses in the uninvolved tumor-adjacent lung. Multi-region tumor sequencing was not performed, so intratumor heterogeneity could not be excluded. Longer overall survival was associated with higher blood T cell density, whereas shorter survival was associated with higher adjacent-lung clonality.

The TCR originated in a woman aged 35 to 75 with stage I squamous cell lung carcinoma. The chain was built from TRBV6-1 and TRBJ1-1; no D gene call is confident. The sample here was peripheral blood, taken before any cancer treatment. The nucleotide sequence is TGTGCCTGCAAAGGGTTGAGAAACACTGAAGCTTTCTTT. It translates to CACKGLRNTEAFF.